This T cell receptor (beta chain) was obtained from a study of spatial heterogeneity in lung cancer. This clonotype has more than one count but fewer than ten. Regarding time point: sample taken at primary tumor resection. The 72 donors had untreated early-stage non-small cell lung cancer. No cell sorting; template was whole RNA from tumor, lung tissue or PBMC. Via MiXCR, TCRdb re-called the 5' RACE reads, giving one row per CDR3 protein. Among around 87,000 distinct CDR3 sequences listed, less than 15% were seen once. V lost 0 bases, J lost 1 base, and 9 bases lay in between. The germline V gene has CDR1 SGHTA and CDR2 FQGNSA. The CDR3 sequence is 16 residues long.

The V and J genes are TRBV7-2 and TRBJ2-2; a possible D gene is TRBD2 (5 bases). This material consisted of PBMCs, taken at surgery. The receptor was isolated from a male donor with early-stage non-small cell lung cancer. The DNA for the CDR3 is TGTGCCAGCAGCTTAGCAAGTCGGGGGAACACCGGGGAGCTGTTTTTT. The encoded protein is CASSLASRGNTGELFF.